This TCR beta chain emerged from a study of shared clonotypes between healthy human individuals. Germline loops: CDR1 MNHNY, CDR2 SVGAGI (reference sequence). The junction had 7 bases not matched to a gene; V was cut back by 5 bases and J by 4 bases. The CDR3 length is 15 residues. Everyone who donated was a Caucasian adult who lived in Nashville, Tennessee. A CD45RA+ naive subset and a CD45RA-negative memory subset were split from CD4+ cells. In the source study's methods: Owing to the provision of junction-only sequences devoid of quality scores by immunoSEQ, filtering differed. This table comes from immunoSEQ multiplex PCR, and its TCRdb copy is limited to in-frame clones, with some not included. The D gene and trimming were derived from the DNA, and the V and J assignments and clone size from that table. The sample lists 2,100,000 or so clones, roughly 95% occurring once.

The source material was naive CD4+ T cells sorted from blood. The subset denotes: CD45RA+ positively selected. The J gene is TRBJ2-7, the V gene TRBV6-6, with 11 positions matching TRBD2. The source is a young man in good health. For the CDR3, the DNA is TGTGCCAGCAGTGACACTACTAGCGGGAGTTACGAGCAGTACTTC. It is translated as CASSDTTSGSYEQYF.